A selection of T cell receptor beta chains follows, all from one sample in a study of blood T cell repertoires in COVID-19. The table came from immunoSEQ multiplex PCR; TCRdb's copy has only in-frame clones and leaves some out. The sample includes 200,000 to 300,000 clones, around 89% of them seen just once. Sequenced material: peripheral blood. The origin of the receptors is a middle-aged woman with acute or convalescent COVID-19. Each CDR3 is given with its conserved first and last residue. A D gene is named only where the DNA matches it firmly. A row's size may be missing; if present it is once, few, many or a size class.

TRBV2	15	-	TRBJ1-2	few	CASTPSPGVFYGYTF	TGTGCCAGCACCCCTAGCCCGGGGGTTTTCTATGGCTACACCTTC
TRBV5-1	16	TRBD2	TRBJ2-5	-	CASNRDLAGRRETQYF	TGCGCCAGCAACCGCGATCTAGCGGGGCGTCGAGAGACCCAGTACTTC
TRBV25-1	12	-	TRBJ1-5	-	CASSRGGLPQHF	TGTGCCAGCAGTCGGGGAGGGCTGCCCCAGCATTTT
TRBV6-1	17	TRBD2	TRBJ2-3	-	CASSEPRTSGTTDTQYF	TGTGCCAGCAGTGAACCCCGGACTAGCGGGACCACAGATACGCAGTATTTT
TRBV9	15	TRBD2	TRBJ2-5	-	CASSVGTINQETQYF	TGTGCCAGCAGCGTTGGGACTATCAACCAAGAGACCCAGTACTTC
TRBV11-3	16	TRBD1	TRBJ2-2	once	CASSFGQAGYTGELFF	TGTGCCAGCAGCTTCGGACAGGCGGGTTATACCGGGGAGCTGTTTTTT
TRBV3-1/TRBV3-2	13	TRBD1	TRBJ1-1	-	CASSQVRTGEAFF	TGTGCCAGCAGCCAAGTCCGGACAGGTGAAGCTTTCTTT
TRBV30	11	TRBD1	TRBJ1-1	-	CAWGDRSEAFF	TGTGCCTGGGGGGACAGGAGTGAAGCTTTCTTT
TRBV7-8	15	-	TRBJ1-4	-	CASMFVGQRFEKLFF	TGTGCCAGCATGTTCGTAGGACAGAGATTTGAAAAACTGTTTTTT
TRBV10-2	15	TRBD2	TRBJ2-5	-	CASTGGLAGYETQYF	TGCGCCAGCACCGGGGGACTAGCGGGGTATGAGACCCAGTACTTC
TRBV7-9	14	-	TRBJ1-1	-	CASSSYRGWTEAFF	TGTGCCAGCAGCTCGTATAGGGGTTGGACTGAAGCTTTCTTT
TRBV6-5	15	TRBD1	TRBJ1-4	-	CASSYRTGEGEKLFF	TGTGCCAGCAGTTACCGGACAGGGGAAGGTGAAAAACTGTTTTTT
TRBV5-5	15	TRBD1	TRBJ1-6	-	CASSPLQGVGSPLHF	TGTGCCAGCAGCCCTTTACAGGGGGTTGGTTCACCCCTCCACTTT
TRBV3-1/TRBV3-2	15	TRBD1	TRBJ2-5	-	CASSQQGAQRETQYF	TGTGCCAGCAGCCAACAGGGGGCGCAGAGAGAGACCCAGTACTTC
TRBV12-5	16	-	TRBJ1-4	-	CASGIIPGERHEKLFF	TGTGCTAGTGGTATAATCCCAGGGGAGCGCCATGAAAAACTGTTTTTT
TRBV30	13	-	TRBJ1-6	-	CAWREALDSPLHF	TGTGCCTGGAGGGAGGCTTTGGATTCACCCCTCCACTTT
TRBV6-5	16	-	TRBJ1-2	-	CASSYLRYRSNYGYTF	TGTGCCAGCAGTTATCTTAGGTACAGATCTAACTATGGCTACACCTTC